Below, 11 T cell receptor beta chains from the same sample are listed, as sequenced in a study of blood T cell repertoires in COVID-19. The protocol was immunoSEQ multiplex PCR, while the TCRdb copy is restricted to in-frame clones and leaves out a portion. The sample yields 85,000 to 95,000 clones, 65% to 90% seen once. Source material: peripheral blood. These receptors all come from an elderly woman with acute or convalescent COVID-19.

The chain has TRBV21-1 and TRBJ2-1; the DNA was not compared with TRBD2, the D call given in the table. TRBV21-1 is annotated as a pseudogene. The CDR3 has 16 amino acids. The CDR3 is CASSLTRAGLNNEQFF. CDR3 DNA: TGTGCCAGCAGCCTAACGAGGGCGGGGTTAAACAATGAGCAGTTCTTC.

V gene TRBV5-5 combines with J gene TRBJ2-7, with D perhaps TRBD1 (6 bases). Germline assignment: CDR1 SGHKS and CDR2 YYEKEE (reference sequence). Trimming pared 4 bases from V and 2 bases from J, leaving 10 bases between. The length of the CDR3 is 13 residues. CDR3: CASSTGQTYEQYF. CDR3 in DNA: TGTGCCAGCAGCACCGGACAGACCTACGAGCAGTACTTC.

CDR3 DNA: TGTGCCAGCAGCTTCGGCGGATCCTACAATGAGCAGTTCTTC. Translated, it gives CASSFGGSYNEQFF. V is TRBV7-3 and J is TRBJ2-1, with D unresolved. The CDR3 consists of 14 residues. Germline V gene lookup returns CDR1 SGHTA and CDR2 FQGTGA. V was pared by 3 bases and J by 1 base, with 7 bases between.

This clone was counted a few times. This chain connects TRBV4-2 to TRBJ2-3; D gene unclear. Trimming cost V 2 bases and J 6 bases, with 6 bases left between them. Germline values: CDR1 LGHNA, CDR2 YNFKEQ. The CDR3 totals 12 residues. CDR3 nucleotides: TGTGCCAGCAGCCAACGAGATGATACGCAGTATTTT. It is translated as CASSQRDDTQYF.

The chain's CDR3 is CASSVLAGAQTYEQYF. As DNA, the CDR3 is TGTGCCAGTAGTGTTTTAGCGGGGGCCCAAACCTACGAGCAGTACTTC. J is TRBJ2-7 and V is TRBV19, with 9 bases identical to TRBD2. The CDR3 has 16 residues. CDR1 and CDR2 from the germline V gene are LNHDA and SQIVND (reference sequence). The V gene end was trimmed by 5 bases and the J gene end by 2 bases; junction bases not matched to a gene: 10.

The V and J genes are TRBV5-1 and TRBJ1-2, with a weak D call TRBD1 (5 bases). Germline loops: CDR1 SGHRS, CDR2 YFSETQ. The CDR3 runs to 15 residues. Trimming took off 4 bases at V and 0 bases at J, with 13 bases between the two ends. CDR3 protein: CASSPGGVTNYGYTF. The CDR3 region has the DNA TGCGCCAGCAGCCCGGGAGGGGTAACTAACTATGGCTACACCTTC.

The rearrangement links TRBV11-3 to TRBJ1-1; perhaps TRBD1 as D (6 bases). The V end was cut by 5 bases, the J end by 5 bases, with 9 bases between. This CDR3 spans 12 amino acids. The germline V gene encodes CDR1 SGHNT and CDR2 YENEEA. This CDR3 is CASSKGGTEAFF. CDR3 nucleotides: TGTGCCAGCAGCAAAGGGGGTACTGAAGCTTTCTTT.

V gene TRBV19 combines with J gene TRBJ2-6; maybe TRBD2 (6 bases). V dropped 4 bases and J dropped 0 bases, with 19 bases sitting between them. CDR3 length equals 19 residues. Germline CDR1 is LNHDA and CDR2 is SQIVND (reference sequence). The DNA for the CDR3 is TGTGCCAGTAGTACCGGACTCGGGCGGGGCGTCTCTGGGGCCAACGTCCTGACTTTC. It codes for CASSTGLGRGVSGANVLTF.

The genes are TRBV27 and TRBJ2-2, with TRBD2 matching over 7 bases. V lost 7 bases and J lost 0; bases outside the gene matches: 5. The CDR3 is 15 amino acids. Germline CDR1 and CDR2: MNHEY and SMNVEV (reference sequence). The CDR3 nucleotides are TGTGCCAGCACTATTGGGGGGGCGAACACCGGGGAGCTGTTTTTT. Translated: CASTIGGANTGELFF.

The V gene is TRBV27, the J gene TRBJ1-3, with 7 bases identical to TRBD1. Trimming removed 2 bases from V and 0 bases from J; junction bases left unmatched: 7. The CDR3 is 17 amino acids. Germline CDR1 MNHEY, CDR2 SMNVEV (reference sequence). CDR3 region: CASSLIAGGISGNTIYF. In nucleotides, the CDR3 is TGTGCCAGCAGTTTAATTGCAGGGGGGATCTCTGGAAACACCATATATTTT.

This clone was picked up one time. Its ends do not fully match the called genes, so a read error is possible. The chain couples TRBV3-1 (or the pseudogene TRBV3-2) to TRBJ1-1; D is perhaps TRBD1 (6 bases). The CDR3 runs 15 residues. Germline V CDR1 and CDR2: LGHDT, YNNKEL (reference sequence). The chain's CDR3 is CASSPLDSLNSEAFF. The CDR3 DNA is TGTGCCAGCAGCCCCCTGGACAGTCTGAACTCTGAAGCTTTCTTT.